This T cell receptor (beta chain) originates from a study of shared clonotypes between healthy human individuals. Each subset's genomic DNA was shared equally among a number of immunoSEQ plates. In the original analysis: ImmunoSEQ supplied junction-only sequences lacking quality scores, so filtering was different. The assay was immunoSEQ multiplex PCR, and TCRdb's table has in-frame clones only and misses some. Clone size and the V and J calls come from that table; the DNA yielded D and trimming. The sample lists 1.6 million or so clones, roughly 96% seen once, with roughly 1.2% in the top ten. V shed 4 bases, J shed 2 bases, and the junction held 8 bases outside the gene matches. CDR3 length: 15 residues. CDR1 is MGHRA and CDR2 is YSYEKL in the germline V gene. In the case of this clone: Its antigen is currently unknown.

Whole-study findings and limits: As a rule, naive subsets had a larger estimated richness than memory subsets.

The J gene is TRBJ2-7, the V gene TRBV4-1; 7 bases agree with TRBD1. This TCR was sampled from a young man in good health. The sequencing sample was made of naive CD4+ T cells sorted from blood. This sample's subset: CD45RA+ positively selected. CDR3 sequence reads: CASSLDDRAAYEQYF. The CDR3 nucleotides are TGCGCCAGCAGCCTGGACGACAGGGCGGCCTACGAGCAGTACTTC.